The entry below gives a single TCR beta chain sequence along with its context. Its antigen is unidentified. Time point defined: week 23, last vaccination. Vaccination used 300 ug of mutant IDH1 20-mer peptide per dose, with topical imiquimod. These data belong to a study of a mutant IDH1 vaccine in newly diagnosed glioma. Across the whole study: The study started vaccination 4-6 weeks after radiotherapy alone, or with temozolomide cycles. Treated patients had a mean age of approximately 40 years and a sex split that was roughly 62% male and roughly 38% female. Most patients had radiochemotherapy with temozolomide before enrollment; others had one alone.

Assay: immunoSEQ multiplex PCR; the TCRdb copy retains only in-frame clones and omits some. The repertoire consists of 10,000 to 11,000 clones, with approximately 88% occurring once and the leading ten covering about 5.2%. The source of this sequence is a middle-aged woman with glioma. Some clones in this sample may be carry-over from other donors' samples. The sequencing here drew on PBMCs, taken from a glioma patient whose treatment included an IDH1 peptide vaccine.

CDR3: CASSRQYSNQPQHF. CDR3 sequence (DNA): TGTGCCAGTTCCAGGCAGTATAGCAATCAGCCCCAGCATTTT. The gene calls are TRBV5-6 and TRBJ1-5, with D unclear. The CDR3 is made up of 14 amino acids. Germline CDR1 SGHDT, CDR2 YYEEEE. V was trimmed by 8 bases and J by 0 bases, leaving 12 bases between them.